This paragraph covers one TCR beta chain sequence. This sample was included in a study of control samples from healthy donors and cancer patients. There are 14 residues in the CDR3. Trimming removed 6 bases from V and 2 bases from J, with 11 bases in between. CDR1 and CDR2 from the germline V gene are LNHDA and SQIVND (reference sequence). Assay: immunoSEQ multiplex PCR; the TCRdb copy retains only in-frame clones and omits some. The table has 73,000 or so clones, roughly 87% seen once; the top ten hold 4%. Sequenced material: blood. This receptor was taken from a woman between 45 and 60 years old in good health. The chain joins TRBV19 to TRBJ1-5, with D perhaps matching TRBD1 (5 bases). The chain's CDR3 is CASRGWGGNQPQHF. Here the CDR3 DNA reads TGTGCCAGTAGGGGATGGGGGGGCAATCAGCCCCAGCATTTT.